This entry lists 29 T cell receptor beta chains sequenced from one sample in a study of cytomegalovirus exposure and HLA in healthy donors (dated by TCRdb to about 2017). Library preparation was by the immunoSEQ multiplex PCR assay. A mixture of 60 forward primers for TCR Vbeta segments and 13 reverse primers for TCR Jbeta segments was used in the multiplex PCR. TCRdb re-hosts the immuneACCESS table, in-frame sequences only. Its copies lack some clones; in the studies checked, an unresolved V gene accounts for under half of them, and the cause for the rest is not known. The sample records some 200,000 clones, just under 80% of which are singletons. The ten largest account for less than 3.5% of the sample. Specimen: PBMCs. Receptors were obtained from a female donor in good health and CMV-seronegative.

This sequence joins TRBV6-4 and TRBJ2-3; D possibly corresponds to TRBD1 (6 bases). V lost 4 bases, J lost 1 base, and 9 bases lay in between. The CDR3 is made up of 14 amino acids. CDR1 is MRHNA and CDR2 is SNTAGT in the germline V gene. The CDR3 reads CASSVGAGTDTQYF. In DNA form, the CDR3 reads TGTGCCAGCAGTGTGGGGGCCGGCACAGATACGCAGTATTTT.

The chain joins TRBV7-2 to TRBJ2-1; D gene uncertain. The CDR3 length is 9 residues. Trimming cost V 1 base and J 15 bases, with 4 bases left between them. In germline, CDR1 is SGHTA, CDR2 FQGNSA. CDR3 sequence reads: CASSLGLFF. CDR3 sequence (DNA): TGTGCCAGCAGCTTAGGTCTGTTCTTC.

About this clone itself: Other nucleotide sequences from this sample produce the same CDR3. The chain recombines TRBV5-1 with TRBJ2-7; TRBD1 matches 9 bases. CDR1 is SGHRS, CDR2 YFSETQ, per germline. The CDR3 spans 14 residues. V shed 5 bases and J 0 bases; nucleotides not matched to a gene: 3. The CDR3 DNA follows: TGCGCCAGCAGGGGACAGGGAAGCTCCTACGAGCAGTACTTC. Its protein is CASRGQGSSYEQYF.

The rearrangement uses TRBV7-8 and TRBJ2-7; 9 bases align to TRBD1. Germline V gene data show CDR1 as SGHVS and CDR2 as FQNEAQ. Unmatched junction bases numbered 8, after V lost 2 bases and J lost 0 bases. The CDR3 runs to 17 residues. The DNA for the CDR3 is TGTGCCAGCAGCTTATCTACAGGGGGCGCCCCCTCCTACGAGCAGTACTTC. It yields the protein CASSLSTGGAPSYEQYF.

Notes on this clone: The junction does not match germline at one end; this may be a read error. The chain links TRBV6-5 to TRBJ2-1, with a tentative D call TRBD1 (5 bases). Germline CDR1 MNHEY, CDR2 SVGAGI. This CDR3 region has 13 residues. In nucleotides, the CDR3 is TGTGCCAGCAGTTACGGGGCCAACAATGGGCAGTTCTTC. Translation: CASSYGANNGQFF.

J is TRBJ1-1 and V is TRBV4-1; D call uncertain. Looked up from germline, CDR1 is MGHRA and CDR2 is YSYEKL. Trimming took 0 bases from V and 0 from J, leaving 11 bases between them. The CDR3 runs 16 residues. This CDR3 is CASSQDHGSLNTEAFF. The CDR3, as DNA: TGCGCCAGCAGCCAAGATCATGGGAGTCTGAACACTGAAGCTTTCTTT.

The sample holds one count of this clone. The V call is TRBV6-5, the J call TRBJ2-2, with a weak D call TRBD2 (6 bases). Germline CDR1 and CDR2: MNHEY and SVGAGI. The CDR3 totals 12 residues. Trimming removed 2 bases at V and 8 bases at J, with 6 bases between. This CDR3 is CASSYGGGELFF. CDR3 bases: TGTGCCAGCAGTTACGGAGGGGGGGAGCTGTTTTTT.

V and J are TRBV25-1 and TRBJ2-7; TRBD1 agrees at 9 bases. Germline-derived CDR1 and CDR2 are MGHDK and SYGVNS. The CDR3 runs 14 residues. The trim removed 0 bases at V and 6 bases at J, leaving 3 bases unmatched. DNA of the CDR3: TGTGCCAGCAGTGAATATGGGACAGGGTCCGAGCAGTACTTC. This gives the protein CASSEYGTGSEQYF.

This chain links TRBV7-9 with TRBJ2-5; 9 nucleotides align to TRBD1. The J call is in doubt because the DNA end fits TRBJ2-7 better. CDR3 length: 14 residues. Per germline, CDR1 SEHNR and CDR2 FQNEAQ (reference sequence). The CDR3 region is CASRSGTGRNEQYF. CDR3 DNA sequence: TGTGCCAGCAGGTCCGGGACAGGGCGTAACGAGCAGTACTTC.

The chain recombines TRBV5-4 with TRBJ2-2, with D possibly matching TRBD1 (6 bases). Germline-derived CDR1 and CDR2 are SGHNT and YYREEE (reference sequence). V lost 0 bases and J lost 1, with 10 bases in between. The CDR3 covers 16 residues. The DNA of the CDR3 is TGTGCCAGCAGCTTGGCGACAGGCCAGAACACCGGGGAGCTGTTTTTT. This translates into CASSLATGQNTGELFF.

The rearrangement joins TRBV16 to TRBJ2-3; 8 bases align to TRBD2. The trim removed 1 base at V and 2 bases at J, leaving 8 bases unmatched. The CDR3 has 17 amino acids. Germline values: CDR1 KGHSY, CDR2 FQNENV. CDR3 in DNA: TGTGCCAGCAGCCAATGGGAGACTAGCGCAACCACAGATACGCAGTATTTT. Protein: CASSQWETSATTDTQYF.

The genes are TRBV11-3 and TRBJ1-1, with D uncertain. CDR1 SGHNT and CDR2 YENEEA come from the germline V gene. V lost 6 bases and J lost 1, with 6 bases in between. This CDR3 comprises 12 residues. CDR3 nucleotide sequence: TGTGCCAGCAGGGTCGGGAACACTGAAGCTTTCTTT. Its translation: CASRVGNTEAFF.

This chain joins TRBV9 and TRBJ1-2; D is unresolved. Germline CDR1 SGDLS, CDR2 YYNGEE. This CDR3 has 13 amino acids. The ends were cut back, 3 bases at V and 7 bases at J, with 13 bases in the middle. The CDR3 nucleotides are TGTGCCAGCAGCGGGAGAGGAGCGGGTGGCTACACCTTC. As protein: CASSGRGAGGYTF.

CDR3 protein: CASSRFGQPSGTEAFF. The CDR3 DNA is TGTGCCAGCAGCCGGTTTGGACAACCCTCGGGCACTGAAGCTTTCTTT. The rearrangement joins TRBV7-2 to TRBJ1-1; tentatively, D is TRBD1 (5 bases). Trimming removed 5 bases from V and 4 bases from J, with 20 bases in between. This CDR3 region has 16 residues. Germline-derived CDR1 and CDR2 are SGHTA and FQGNSA.

In this sample, this clone turned up once. CDR3 in DNA: TGCGCCAGCAGCCCAAACCAAGAGACCCAGTACTTC. Amino acids: CASSPNQETQYF. The chain is built from TRBV5-1 and TRBJ2-5; D is ambiguous. Per the germline V gene, CDR1 is SGHRS and CDR2 is YFSETQ. The CDR3 totals 12 residues. V was clipped by 4 bases and J by 0 bases, with 4 bases between them.

The chain recombines TRBV6-1 with TRBJ1-2; D may be TRBD1 (5 bases). The germline CDR1 and CDR2 sequences are MNHNS and SASEGT. The CDR3 runs to 14 residues. Trimming stripped 6 bases from V and 0 bases from J, with 11 bases between. CDR3 protein: CASSPGYSNYGYTF. The CDR3 DNA sequence: TGTGCCAGCAGCCCAGGGTACTCTAACTATGGCTACACCTTC.

In DNA, the CDR3 is TGCGCCAGCAGCTTGAGATTAGGAGCGGGGGGCCCCTACAATGAGCAGTTCTTC. Amino acids: CASSLRLGAGGPYNEQFF. The rearrangement links TRBV5-1 to TRBJ2-1; 9 bases align to TRBD2. Germline CDR1 SGHRS, CDR2 YFSETQ. Trimming at V came to 1 base and at J to 2 bases, leaving 10 bases not matched to a gene. This CDR3 is 18 amino acids long. The whole variable domain, remainder taken from reference TRBV5-1 and TRBJ2-1, is KAGVTQTPRYLIKTRGQQVTLSCSPISGHRSVSWYQQTPGQGLQFLFEYFSETQRNKGNFPGRFSGRQFSNSRSEMNVSTLELGDSALYLCASSLRLGAGGPYNEQFFGPGTRLTVL.

This chain links TRBV28 with TRBJ1-5; D is unresolved. The CDR3 length is 12 residues. V was trimmed by 7 bases and J by 3 bases, leaving 7 bases between them. Germline lookup yields CDR1 MDHEN and CDR2 SYDVKM. CDR3 coding DNA: TGTGCCAGCACCTTCGTCAATCAGCCCCAGCATTTT. This sequence encodes CASTFVNQPQHF. The variable domain in full, with the rest retrieved from reference TRBV28 and TRBJ1-5, is DVKVTQSSRYLVKRTGEKVFLECVQDMDHENMFWYRQDPGLGLRLIYFSYDVKMKEKGDIPEGYSVSREKKERFSLILESASTNQTSMYLCASTFVNQPQHFGDGTRLSIL.

The chain's CDR3 is CASSLFPTGGTEAFF. Here the CDR3 DNA reads TGTGCCAGCAGCTTATTTCCGACAGGCGGGACTGAAGCTTTCTTT. J is TRBJ1-1 and V is TRBV7-3; possible D gene TRBD1, 6 bases. CDR3 length: 15 residues. CDR1 and CDR2 (germline): SGHTA, FQGTGA. V was shortened by 2 bases and J by 5 bases, with 15 bases between the two germline ends.

This clone appeared once. The V and J genes are TRBV7-2 and TRBJ1-5; D is uncertain. Between the trimmed V and J ends, which lost 6 bases and 6 bases, there was a span of 15 bases. The CDR3 runs to 14 residues. Germline V gene data show CDR1 as SGHTA and CDR2 as FQGNSA. The DNA of the CDR3 is TGTGCCAGCAGTCCCCGGCTCGGCGGTCAGCCCCAGCATTTT. Translation gives CASSPRLGGQPQHF.

CDR3 protein: CASSATGLAGGHGTDTQYF. CDR3 coding DNA: TGTGCCAGCAGCGCGACGGGACTAGCGGGAGGGCACGGCACAGATACGCAGTATTTT. The chain couples TRBV4-2 to TRBJ2-3, with 16 bases fitting TRBD2. The CDR3 consists of 19 residues. J lost 1 base, V lost 5 bases, and 9 bases had no gene match. CDR1 and CDR2 from the germline V gene are LGHNA and YNFKEQ.

Details on this clone: The sample holds other DNA sequences that translate to the same CDR3. The V gene is TRBV27, the J gene TRBJ2-7; the D gene is possibly TRBD1 (5 bases). Trimming pared 2 bases from V and 4 bases from J, leaving 9 bases between. The germline CDR1 and CDR2 sequences are MNHEY and SMNVEV (reference sequence). This CDR3 contains 13 residues. In nucleotides, the CDR3 is TGTGCCAGCAGTTTACAGGGTTCGTACGAGCAGTACTTC. Translating it yields CASSLQGSYEQYF.

The chain has TRBV28 and TRBJ1-1, with D uncertain. CDR1 and CDR2 (germline): MDHEN, SYDVKM. The CDR3 is 14 residues long. Trimming stripped 3 bases from V and 1 base from J, with 9 bases between. CDR3 protein: CASSFRTANTEAFF. The CDR3 DNA reads as TGTGCCAGCAGTTTCCGAACAGCGAACACTGAAGCTTTCTTT.

This clone was found once. The rearrangement joins TRBV5-8 to TRBJ2-1, with no clear D. The CDR3 is 14 amino acids. Looked up from germline, CDR1 is SGHTS and CDR2 is YDEGEE. Trimming pared 1 base from V and 5 bases from J, leaving 10 bases between. For the CDR3, the DNA is TGTGCCAGCAGCTTGTTTGGCTTGCACAATGAGCAGTTCTTC. Amino acids: CASSLFGLHNEQFF.

This clone was detected only a few times. The chain carries TRBV6-1 and TRBJ1-5, with TRBD1 as a possible D gene (5 bases). This CDR3 has 13 amino acids. Trimming stripped 11 bases from V and 2 bases from J, with 13 bases between. Germline V gene lookup returns CDR1 MNHNS and CDR2 SASEGT. The CDR3, as DNA: TGTGCCGGCGGGGCGGCGGGCAATCAGCCCCAGCATTTT. It translates to CAGGAAGNQPQHF.

This chain uses TRBV2 with TRBJ2-7; TRBD1 matches at 11 bases. CDR1 and CDR2 from the germline V gene are SNHLY and FYNNEI. Trimming at V came to 8 bases and at J to 5 bases, leaving 2 bases not matched to a gene. CDR3 length: 12 amino acids. The CDR3 DNA reads as TGTGCCAGCCGGGACAGGGGGAACGAGCAGTACTTC. Translating it yields CASRDRGNEQYF.

The chain uses TRBV2 and TRBJ2-5, with 7 bases matching TRBD1. The CDR3 is made up of 16 amino acids. V lost 5 bases to trimming and J lost 2 bases; unmatched junction nucleotides: 11. CDR1 SNHLY and CDR2 FYNNEI come from the germline V gene. The CDR3 DNA reads TGTGCCAGCAGTCCAGACAGGGCGCAGGGGCAAGAGACCCAGTACTTC. Protein sequence: CASSPDRAQGQETQYF. Full variable domain (outside the CDR3, taken from reference TRBV2 and TRBJ2-5): EPEVTQTPSHQVTQMGQEVILRCVPISNHLYFYWYRQILGQKVEFLVSFYNNEISEKSEIFDDQFSVERPDGSNFTLKIRSTKLEDSAMYFCASSPDRAQGQETQYFGPGTRLLVL.

The genes are TRBV7-9 and TRBJ1-5; D gene uncertain. V was pared by 7 bases and J by 4 bases, with 11 bases between. Per the germline V gene, CDR1 is SEHNR and CDR2 is FQNEAQ (reference sequence). This CDR3 contains 13 residues. This CDR3 reads CASMGGFNQPQHF. As DNA, the CDR3 is TGTGCCAGCATGGGAGGGTTTAATCAGCCCCAGCATTTT. Drawing the rest from reference TRBV7-9 and TRBJ1-5, the complete variable domain is DTGVSQNPRHKITKRGQNVTFRCDPISEHNRLYWYRQTLGQGPEFLTYFQNEAQLEKSRLLSDRFSAERPKGSFSTLEIQRTEQGDSAMYLCASMGGFNQPQHFGDGTRLSIL.

The chain uses TRBV29-1 and TRBJ2-5; 10 bases line up with TRBD1. The CDR3 is made up of 14 amino acids. CDR1 is SQVTM, CDR2 ANQGSEA, per germline. The ends lost 6 bases at V and 4 bases at J; junction bases unmatched: 8. The CDR3: CSVAGTGVLETQYF. The CDR3 DNA is TGCAGCGTCGCCGGGACAGGGGTATTAGAGACCCAGTACTTC. Full variable domain (missing parts from reference TRBV29-1 and TRBJ2-5): SAVISQKPSRDICQRGTSLTIQCQVDSQVTMMFWYRQQPGQSLTLIATANQGSEATYESGFVIDKFPISRPNLTFSTLTVSNMSPEDSSIYLCSVAGTGVLETQYFGPGTRLLVL.